This is a list of T cell receptor beta chains from one sample in a study of STAT5B mutations in CD4+ large granular lymphocyte leukemia. Data came from immunoSEQ multiplex PCR; TCRdb stores just in-frame clones and leaves some out. This repertoire shows 20,000 to 25,000 clones, around three quarters found once; its top ten account for less than 4.5%. Sequences were obtained from CD4+ T cells from blood buffy coats. The receptors were gathered from a human donor in good health. CDR3s leave out the opening cysteine and the closing phenylalanine or tryptophan.

J,V,CDR3
TRBJ2-1,TRBV7-9,ASSLPFQGNSYEQF
TRBJ1-4,TRBV6-1,ASSIRANEKLF
TRBJ1-3,TRBV5-1,ASSLADGGGNTIY
TRBJ2-7,TRBV30,AWSVSFQFGYEQY
TRBJ1-2,TRBV11-2,ASSLDGGIAYGYT
TRBJ2-4,TRBV14,ASSQERLAGSNIQY
TRBJ1-4,TRBV30,AWSVQIGEKLF
TRBJ1-2,TRBV7-9,ASSLVQGSHGYT
TRBJ2-3,TRBV28,ASTSLGSQY
TRBJ1-1,TRBV5-4,ASSSPGGMGAEAF
TRBJ2-5,TRBV7-2,ASSKLAGNGLGETQY